This entry lists 19 T cell receptor beta chains sequenced from one sample in a study of naive and memory T cell subsets. Treatment noted: skin biopsy from PPD injection site in Mantoux-positive individual. TCR cDNA received a 3' ligated oligonucleotide that carried a UMI. Amplification of ligated cDNA took four PCR rounds with SP2 and nested alpha and beta constant primers. TCRdb analysed the UMI-ligation and nested PCR reads with MiXCR anew, one entry per CDR3 protein. The repertoire has more than 13,000 distinct CDR3 sequences, roughly 5% of them found once; the top ten carry 6.5% to 9%. The sequencing used skin, collected from a tuberculin skin test site. These receptors were collected from an adult in good health.

This clonotype was seen only a few times. The CDR3: CSVSDRTGTEAFF. In DNA, the CDR3 is TGCAGCGTCTCGGACAGGACGGGCACTGAAGCTTTCTTT. This chain connects TRBV29-1 to TRBJ1-1; 7 positions agree with TRBD1. The CDR3 has 13 residues. V trimming: 6 bases; J trimming: 4 bases; junction bases outside the gene matches: 8. From germline, CDR1 is SQVTM and CDR2 ANQGSEA.

The chain uses TRBV4-3 and TRBJ1-6; 7 nucleotides align to TRBD1. The CDR3 sequence is 14 residues long. V dropped 4 bases and J dropped 5; count of bases not matched to a gene: 2. Germline loops: CDR1 LGHNA, CDR2 YSLEER. CDR3 sequence (DNA): TGCGCCAGCAGCCTGGACAGGAATAATTCACCCCTCCACTTT. Encoded protein: CASSLDRNNSPLHF.

This clonotype has ten or more counts. The chain joins TRBV2 to TRBJ2-3, with D perhaps matching TRBD2 (6 bases). Germline V gene sequence: CDR1 SNHLY, CDR2 FYNNEI. V was clipped by 1 base and J by 2 bases, with 31 bases between them. The CDR3 consists of 22 residues. The CDR3 loop reads CASSEEVGSAILSGRLTDTQYF. Here the CDR3 DNA reads TGTGCCAGCAGTGAAGAGGTAGGGAGCGCCATTCTTAGCGGCCGCCTCACAGATACGCAGTATTTT.

The chain combines TRBV19 with TRBJ1-1; maybe TRBD1 (6 bases). CDR1 LNHDA and CDR2 SQIVND come from the germline V gene (reference sequence). This CDR3 contains 15 residues. The V gene lost 4 bases and the J gene lost 1 base, with 13 bases spanning the gap. Written as DNA, the CDR3 is TGTGCCAGTAGTAACCATCCGGGACAGAACACTGAAGCTTTCTTT. Translating it yields CASSNHPGQNTEAFF.

This clonotype is classed as medium-sized. V usage is TRBV29-1 and J usage is TRBJ2-3; D call uncertain. The V end was cut by 4 bases, the J end by 1 base, with 9 bases between. The CDR3 is made up of 13 amino acids. CDR1 is SQVTM and CDR2 is ANQGSEA in the germline V gene. CDR3 residues: CSVGGSRTDTQYF. The DNA for the CDR3 is TGCAGCGTTGGGGGATCCCGCACAGATACGCAGTATTTT.

This clonotype was recorded at least ten times. The chain carries TRBV12-3 or TRBV12-4 and TRBJ2-7; no clear D gene. Trimming stripped 9 bases from V and 7 bases from J, with 7 bases between. The CDR3 has 9 amino acids. The CDR3 nucleotides read TGTGCCAGACGCCTTGAGCAGTACTTC. It translates to CARRLEQYF.

V gene TRBV7-3 combines with J gene TRBJ1-1; perhaps TRBD1 as D (5 bases). The CDR3 consists of 13 residues. Trimming removed 3 bases from V and 3 bases from J, with 8 bases in between. Germline V gene lookup returns CDR1 SGHTA and CDR2 FQGTGA. CDR3 sequence: CASSFGGYTEAFF. The DNA of the CDR3 is TGTGCCAGCAGCTTCGGGGGGTACACTGAAGCTTTCTTT.

The genes are TRBV7-2 and TRBJ2-3; D gene unclear. This CDR3 is built from 14 residues. Germline assignment: CDR1 SGHTA and CDR2 FQGNSA. The V and J ends lost 1 base and 1 base respectively, with 6 bases between them. CDR3 nucleotide sequence: TGTGCCAGCAGCTTAGGTTCCCGCACAGATACGCAGTATTTT. Encoded protein: CASSLGSRTDTQYF.

This clonotype occurred many times. V usage is TRBV7-2 and J usage is TRBJ2-1; TRBD1 aligns across 7 bases. J was trimmed by 0 bases and V by 3 bases; bases with no gene match: 5. The CDR3 contains 16 residues. CDR1 is SGHTA and CDR2 is FQGNSA in the germline V gene. Written as DNA, the CDR3 is TGTGCCAGCAGCTTGGAACAGGGGCTCTCCTACAATGAGCAGTTCTTC. Translated, it gives CASSLEQGLSYNEQFF.

This clonotype was detected ten times or more. The chain has TRBV2 and TRBJ2-1, with TRBD2 matching over 8 bases. Germline CDR1 is SNHLY and CDR2 is FYNNEI. The J segment lost 15 bases and the V segment lost 3 bases, leaving 4 bases of the junction unmatched. CDR3 length equals 11 residues. CDR3 bases: TGTGCCAGCAGTGACAGCGGGGGTGGGTTCTTC. It encodes CASSDSGGGFF.

This clonotype was recorded once. This could be a read error, since a much larger clone is one nucleotide away. V and J are TRBV9 and TRBJ2-7, with TRBD1 matching 9 bases. V was pared by 6 bases and J by 7 bases, with 14 bases of the junction left unmatched. The germline gives CDR1 SGDLS, CDR2 YYNGEE. The CDR3 extends over 15 amino acids. Here the CDR3 reads CASIHKRGQGREQYF. Here the CDR3 DNA reads TGTGCCAGCATCCACAAGAGGGGACAGGGACGGGAGCAGTACTTC. The full variable domain, its missing parts supplied by reference TRBV9 and TRBJ2-7, is DSGVTQTPKHLITATGQRVTLRCSPRSGDLSVYWYQQSLDQGLQFLIQYYNGEERAKGNILERFSAQQFPDLHSELNLSSLELGDSALYFCASIHKRGQGREQYFGPGTRLTVT.

This clonotype has a count of ten or more. The rearrangement joins TRBV7-3 to TRBJ2-2; TRBD1 matches at 10 bases. The CDR3 is 16 residues long. Unmatched junction bases numbered 7, after V lost 5 bases and J lost 4 bases. Germline V gene sequence: CDR1 SGHTA, CDR2 FQGTGA. CDR3 in amino acids: CASSPRRTGGTGELFF. CDR3 DNA sequence: TGTGCCAGCAGCCCCCGTCGGACAGGGGGCACCGGGGAGCTGTTTTTT.

In this sample, this clonotype turned up many times. The rearrangement links TRBV7-9 to TRBJ2-7; perhaps D is TRBD1 or TRBD2 (5 bases each). The CDR3 runs 12 residues. Per germline, CDR1 SEHNR and CDR2 FQNEAQ (reference sequence). The V end lost 4 bases, the J end lost 4 bases, and 8 bases lay between the germline ends. The DNA for the CDR3 is TGTGCCAGCAGCTGGGACCGTTACGAGCAGTACTTC. This gives the protein CASSWDRYEQYF.

In its sample, this clonotype ranks as medium-sized. The V call is TRBV6-2 or TRBV6-3, the J call TRBJ2-2; TRBD1 matches 7 bases. V lost 0 bases and J lost 2; bases outside the gene matches: 6. The CDR3 spans 17 residues. CDR1 MNHEY and CDR2 SVGEGT come from the germline V gene. The CDR3 loop reads CASSYSKTGLNTGELFF. CDR3 DNA: TGTGCCAGCAGTTACTCGAAGACAGGGCTCAACACCGGGGAGCTGTTTTTT.

This clonotype was seen only a few times. A read error may explain this, as a much larger clone is one base away. The V gene is TRBV5-1, the J gene TRBJ1-1; D unresolved. With 7 bases removed from V and 13 bases from J, the gap between germline ends came to 8 bases. Germline V lookup: CDR1 SGHRS, CDR2 YFSETQ. The CDR3 covers 8 residues. CDR3 DNA sequence: TGCGCCAGCCCCTTGGTTTTCTTT. This sequence encodes CASPLVFF.

This clonotype was found many times. The gene calls are TRBV20-1 and TRBJ2-1; 8 bases fit TRBD2. Germline assignment: CDR1 DFQATT and CDR2 SNEGSKA (reference sequence). V gave up 3 bases and J gave up 3 bases; unmatched junction bases: 4. CDR3 size: 14 residues. This CDR3 is CSASAGGIYNEQFF. As DNA, the CDR3 is TGCAGTGCTAGCGCGGGGGGCATCTACAATGAGCAGTTCTTC.

This chain's CDR3 is CASSPRDNQGARETQYF. The CDR3 DNA follows: TGTGCCAGCAGCCCGAGAGACAATCAGGGGGCGCGCGAGACCCAGTACTTC. The chain carries TRBV7-9 and TRBJ2-5, with TRBD1 matching over 8 bases. The CDR3 contains 17 residues. Germline lookup yields CDR1 SEHNR and CDR2 FQNEAQ (reference sequence). The V segment lost 5 bases and the J segment 5 bases; nucleotides outside the gene matches: 16.

This clonotype came up many times. The chain links TRBV19 to TRBJ2-7; no firm D call. The CDR3 is made up of 12 amino acids. Trimming stripped 7 bases from V and 7 bases from J, with 14 bases between. Germline V lookup: CDR1 LNHDA, CDR2 SQIVND (reference sequence). The CDR3 DNA follows: TGTGCCAGTATAGGGATGACTCGGGAGCAGTACTTC. Translating gives CASIGMTREQYF.

This clonotype was counted only a few times. The V gene is TRBV4-3, the J gene TRBJ1-2, with D maybe TRBD1 (6 bases). Germline values: CDR1 LGHNA, CDR2 YSLEER. Between the trimmed V and J ends, which lost 2 bases and 4 bases, there was a span of 11 bases. The CDR3 is 14 amino acids. CDR3 in DNA: TGCGCCAGCAGCCAAAAAGGGGGTTTCTATGGCTACACCTTC. It specifies CASSQKGGFYGYTF.